These 19 T cell receptor beta chains were all obtained from the same sample, sequenced in a study of type 1 regulatory T cells (dated by TCRdb to about 2021). Study-wide findings and limitations: Compared with non-Tr1 cells, Tr1 cells had a narrower TCR repertoire, and the study took this difference to reflect clonal expansion driven by alloantigen.

These receptors' antigens are unknown. For sequencing, an Illumina MiSeq was employed. TCRdb itself trimmed the public reads at Q25 with fastp, ran MiXCR and retained productive beta chains. Identical CDR3 proteins give one entry, which carries the most common genes and DNA. Present in this sample are about 71,000 distinct CDR3 sequences, less than 25% of which were seen just once. The top ten constitute roughly 8.3% of the sample. Sequencing was done on a sample of cultured type 1 regulatory T (Tr1) cells, either the whole culture or a sorted fraction (not recorded which). The cell subset or site label here, explained by the study, means: type 1 regulatory T cells sorted from the T-allo10 product. Receptor source: a human donor in good health.

This clonotype was picked up a small number of times. This rearrangement joins TRBV20-1 to TRBJ2-5; D call uncertain. Germline V lookup: CDR1 DFQATT, CDR2 SNEGSKA (reference sequence). This CDR3 contains 14 residues. Trimming shortened V by 6 bases and J by 0 bases, and 14 bases separated the two germline ends. The CDR3 reads CSALIGRNQETQYF. The CDR3 DNA reads as TGCAGTGCGCTGATTGGACGGAACCAAGAGACCCAGTACTTC.

Of note for this clonotype: At one end the junction does not follow the germline gene, possibly because of a read error. The V call is TRBV7-8, the J call TRBJ2-3; 10 positions match TRBD1. The CDR3 loop spans 13 amino acids. CDR1 and CDR2 (germline): SGHVS, FQNEAQ. The CDR3 spells CASSLSPTGGVSF. The CDR3 DNA reads TGTGCCAGCAGCTTGAGCCCGACAGGGGGCGTAAGTTTT.

For this clonotype: A much larger clone differs from this one at a single base, so this may be a read error. The conserved final phenylalanine or tryptophan is absent from the CDR3, which likely points to a read error. The rearrangement uses TRBV6-6 and TRBJ2-5; 10 nucleotides align to TRBD1. The DNA end favors TRBJ2-7, so the J call may be wrong. In germline, CDR1 is MNHNY, CDR2 SVGAGI (reference sequence). The CDR3 is made up of 14 amino acids. This CDR3 is CASHPRDRGHEQYS. The DNA of the CDR3 is TGTGCCAGCCATCCTCGGGACAGGGGACACGAGCAGTACTCC.

This chain uses TRBV29-1 with TRBJ2-3; D perhaps matches TRBD1 (5 bases). The V gene's germline CDR1 is SQVTM and CDR2 ANQGSEA. The germline V and J ends were trimmed by 7 bases and 7 bases, with 12 bases remaining between them. This CDR3 contains 11 residues. In DNA form, the CDR3 reads TGCAGCGCAGGGCCACCTAATACGCAGTATTTT. It codes for CSAGPPNTQYF.

The V gene is TRBV7-2, the J gene TRBJ1-6, with D possibly matching TRBD1 (5 bases). Trimming left V 5 bases short and J 0 bases short, with 11 bases between. The CDR3 runs 16 residues. Germline assignment: CDR1 SGHTA and CDR2 FQGNSA. This CDR3 reads CASSTRVDSYNSPLHF. The CDR3 DNA follows: TGTGCCAGCAGCACCAGGGTCGACTCCTATAATTCACCCCTCCACTTT.

The chain joins TRBV29-1 to TRBJ2-7, with 9 bases that match TRBD1. V lost 3 bases to trimming and J lost 4 bases; unmatched junction nucleotides: 4. CDR3 length equals 13 residues. Germline values: CDR1 SQVTM, CDR2 ANQGSEA. The CDR3 DNA follows: TGCAGCGTTGACGCGGGACAGGGATACGAGCAGTACTTC. It is translated as CSVDAGQGYEQYF.

The sample holds a few counts of this clonotype. The chain recombines TRBV2 with TRBJ2-5; 11 nucleotides match TRBD2. Trimming took 1 base from V and 5 from J; bases not matched to a gene: 6. The CDR3 loop spans 16 amino acids. The germline CDR1 and CDR2 sequences are SNHLY and FYNNEI. The CDR3 loop is CASSEEPSSGRETQYF. CDR3 in DNA: TGTGCCAGCAGTGAAGAACCGTCTAGCGGGAGGGAGACCCAGTACTTC.

The rearrangement uses TRBV5-1 and TRBJ2-2; no firm D call. The V gene's germline CDR1 is SGHRS and CDR2 YFSETQ. Deletions cut 0 bases from V and 7 bases from J, with 4 bases between. The CDR3 extends over 12 amino acids. CDR3 residues: CASSLGVGELFF. In DNA form, the CDR3 reads TGCGCCAGCAGCTTGGGGGTCGGGGAGCTGTTTTTT. Full variable domain (missing parts from reference TRBV5-1 and TRBJ2-2): KAGVTQTPRYLIKTRGQQVTLSCSPISGHRSVSWYQQTPGQGLQFLFEYFSETQRNKGNFPGRFSGRQFSNSRSEMNVSTLELGDSALYLCASSLGVGELFFGEGSRLTVL.

CDR3 residues: CATSGRKTSSMGNEQFF. In nucleotides, the CDR3 is TGTGCCACCAGCGGACGCAAGACTAGCTCCATGGGAAATGAGCAGTTCTTC. This chain links TRBV15 with TRBJ2-1, with 7 bases lining up with TRBD2. Losses at the gene ends were 5 bases for V and 7 bases for J; bases not matched to a gene: 17. The CDR3 has 17 residues. Per germline, CDR1 LNHNV and CDR2 YYDKDF (reference sequence).

This clonotype was counted a few times. V usage is TRBV20-1 and J usage is TRBJ2-3, with D unclear. V dropped 7 bases and J dropped 0 bases, with 8 bases sitting between them. The CDR3 totals 12 residues. Germline loops: CDR1 DFQATT, CDR2 SNEGSKA (reference sequence). The CDR3 here is CSVGRSTDTQYF. DNA of the CDR3: TGCAGTGTCGGTAGAAGCACAGATACGCAGTATTTT.

This clonotype was found a few times. This rearrangement joins TRBV10-3 to TRBJ2-3, with 13 bases matching TRBD2. The CDR3 is 14 amino acids. Germline assignment: CDR1 ENHRY and CDR2 SYGVKD. J was trimmed by 5 bases and V by 10 bases; bases with no gene match: 6. The CDR3 nucleotides are TGTGCCACGAAACTAGCGGGAGGGGAAGATACGCAGTATTTT. Its protein is CATKLAGGEDTQYF.

This clonotype appeared many times. The chain carries TRBV7-9 and TRBJ2-1; D may be TRBD1 (6 bases). CDR1 is SEHNR, CDR2 FQNEAQ, per germline (reference sequence). Trimming removed 0 bases at V and 7 bases at J, with 13 bases between. CDR3 length: 15 residues. This CDR3 reads CASSLAGARPNEQFF. DNA of the CDR3: TGTGCCAGCAGCTTAGCGGGGGCCAGACCTAATGAGCAGTTCTTC.

This clonotype was seen a handful of times. V and J are TRBV6-1 and TRBJ2-7; 7 bases line up with TRBD1. From germline, CDR1 is MNHNS and CDR2 SASEGT. Trimming at V came to 6 bases and at J to 3 bases, leaving 5 bases not matched to a gene. The CDR3 consists of 13 residues. CDR3 region: CASREGQNYEQYF. CDR3 in DNA: TGTGCCAGCAGAGAGGGACAGAACTACGAGCAGTACTTC.

The table lists this clonotype with a few counts. The chain uses TRBV29-1 and TRBJ2-7; possible D gene TRBD2, 5 bases. V was shortened by 4 bases and J by 0 bases, with 13 bases between the two germline ends. This CDR3 comprises 14 residues. CDR1 and CDR2 from the germline V gene are SQVTM and ANQGSEA. The CDR3: CSVVPRAGSYEQYF. DNA for the CDR3: TGCAGCGTTGTACCCCGCGCGGGCTCCTACGAGCAGTACTTC.

The rearrangement joins TRBV7-2 to TRBJ1-5; D unresolved. The V gene's germline CDR1 is SGHTA and CDR2 FQGNSA. The CDR3 has 14 amino acids. The ends were cut back, 3 bases at V and 5 bases at J, with 11 bases in the middle. CDR3 nucleotides: TGTGCCAGCAGCTTTGTAGCGGGTGATCAGCCCCAGCATTTT. The encoded protein is CASSFVAGDQPQHF.

There are a few counts of this clonotype. The chain carries TRBV4-3 and TRBJ1-1, with D perhaps TRBD1 (6 bases). CDR3 length equals 14 residues. The germline V and J ends were trimmed by 3 bases and 5 bases, with 13 bases remaining between them. Germline assignment: CDR1 LGHNA and CDR2 YSLEER. CDR3 bases: TGCGCCAGCAGCCACGACAGGAGGGGTACTGAAGCTTTCTTT. Translating it yields CASSHDRRGTEAFF.

The chain carries TRBV20-1 and TRBJ2-3; no clear D. V was pared by 0 bases and J by 6 bases, with 10 bases between. The CDR3 contains 13 residues. CDR1 and CDR2 from the germline V gene are DFQATT and SNEGSKA (reference sequence). This chain's CDR3 is CSARDSLLDTQYF. CDR3 nucleotide sequence: TGCAGTGCTAGAGATTCGCTATTGGATACGCAGTATTTT.

This clonotype ranks as medium-sized. The chain has TRBV6-1 and TRBJ2-2; TRBD2 might be the D (6 bases). CDR1 MNHNS and CDR2 SASEGT come from the germline V gene. V gave up 2 bases and J gave up 6 bases, with 13 bases separating them. The CDR3 length is 15 residues. DNA of the CDR3: TGTGCCAGCAGTGAACGGCCGGGACTGGCCGGGGAGCTGTTTTTT. This sequence encodes CASSERPGLAGELFF.

This chain's CDR3 is CASSQDPGLETQYF. CDR3 bases: TGTGCCAGCAGCCAAGATCCAGGGCTGGAGACCCAGTACTTC. This chain joins TRBV4-2 and TRBJ2-5; possible D gene TRBD1, 5 bases. The CDR3 covers 14 residues. Germline-derived CDR1 and CDR2 are LGHNA and YNFKEQ. V lost 0 bases and J 5 bases, leaving 10 bases between the germline ends.